The clone carrying this T cell receptor (beta chain) was observed at least ten times. From about 400 ng of RNA, a library with molecular barcoded alpha/delta and beta/gamma adaptors was made. Using its own MiXCR run on the reads, TCRdb lists one record per CDR3 protein. The sample lists about 47,000 distinct CDR3 sequences, 12% seen once, with just over 14% in the top ten. The V end was cut by 1 base, the J end by 7 bases, with 11 bases between. Germline values: CDR1 DFQATT, CDR2 SNEGSKA (reference sequence). The CDR3 contains 12 residues. The data belong to a study of read filtering for tumor transcriptome and immune sequencing. Study in general: Patients were 17 male and about 15 female, mean age 65.9 years, range about 45 to 85. RNA-seq yielded only about 85 to 1273 TCR reads, IR-seq about 4 to 11 million. Transcriptome libraries were built from DNase-treated RNA.

Sampling of bone marrow took place during active disease in every patient. This TCR was sampled from a donor at least 40 years old with multiple myeloma. The material sequenced was a population of CD138-negative cells sorted from bone marrow. The chain links TRBV20-1 to TRBJ2-7; D unresolved. The CDR3 DNA follows: TGCAGTGCTAGAGGACGAGGCAGGGAGCAGTACTTC. Residues: CSARGRGREQYF.